The clone carrying this T cell receptor (beta chain) was recorded once. Its antigen is not identified. TCRdb reprocessed the 5' RACE reads via MiXCR and lists one record per CDR3 protein. The table shows under 800,000 distinct CDR3 sequences, with about 20% occurring only once. This sample is drawn from a study of identical twins. General study points: It was cross-sectional statistical analysis, not following the same donors, that the conclusions relied on. Analyses of zero insertions could be partly confounded by invariant MAIT and iNKT cells.

The CDR3 consists of 14 residues. Trimming took off 5 bases at V and 1 base at J, with 11 bases between the two ends. Per the germline V gene, CDR1 is SGHAT and CDR2 is FQNNGV. The same data also went into a second study, on T cells expressing NK-cell markers. According to that study: The authors derived TCR beta repertoires from sorted CD3+CD56+NKG2C+, CD3+CD56+NKG2C- and CD3+CD56-NKG2C+ T cells.

This chain joins TRBV11-2 and TRBJ2-5; D remains unclear. This sequence originates from a woman in her late teens or twenties in good health. Sequencing input: PBMCs. The CDR3 bases are TGTGCCAGCAGCCTTAACTTGGCCCAAGAGACCCAGTACTTC. Translated, it gives CASSLNLAQETQYF.